This T cell receptor beta chain was recorded in a study of cytomegalovirus exposure and HLA in healthy donors. Turning to the study itself: Genotyping showed 81% of about 370 donors falling in the Caucasian-associated ancestry cluster.

Amplification used 60 Vbeta primers and 13 Jbeta primers. Repertoires were generated with immunoSEQ multiplex PCR, while TCRdb's copy carries only in-frame clones and drops some. The data show approximately 150,000 clones, roughly 63% seen once. Study results and caveats: An ancestry cluster, one associated with Asian ancestry, reportedly showed fewer N-insertions than the approximately 660-donor mean in a later analysis.

Of note for this clone: Its antigen is undetermined.

The sequence was obtained from a woman between 55 and 75 years old in good health and CMV-seropositive. Sequencing was carried out using PBMCs.

This CDR3 reads CASSLGGTGYNSPLHF. The CDR3 DNA reads as TGTGCCAGCAGCTTGGGTGGGACAGGCTATAATTCACCCCTCCACTTT. The V gene is TRBV5-4, the J gene TRBJ1-6, with 8 nucleotides matching TRBD1. With V trimmed by 0 bases and J by 3 bases, 2 bases remained unmatched. This CDR3 contains 16 residues. The germline V gene encodes CDR1 SGHNT and CDR2 YYREEE (reference sequence).